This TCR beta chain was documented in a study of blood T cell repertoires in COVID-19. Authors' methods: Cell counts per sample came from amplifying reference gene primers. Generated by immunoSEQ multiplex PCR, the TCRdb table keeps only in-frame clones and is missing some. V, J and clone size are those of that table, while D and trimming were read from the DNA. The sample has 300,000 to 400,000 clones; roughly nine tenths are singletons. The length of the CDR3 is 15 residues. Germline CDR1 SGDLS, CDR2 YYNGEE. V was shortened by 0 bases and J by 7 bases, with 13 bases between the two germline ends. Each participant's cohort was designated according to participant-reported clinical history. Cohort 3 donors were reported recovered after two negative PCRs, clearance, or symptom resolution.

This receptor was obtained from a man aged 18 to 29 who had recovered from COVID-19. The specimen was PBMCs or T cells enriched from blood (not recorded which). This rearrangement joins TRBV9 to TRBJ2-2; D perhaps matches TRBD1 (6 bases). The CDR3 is CASSVGGSGVGELFF. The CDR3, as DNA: TGTGCCAGCAGCGTAGGAGGGTCAGGGGTCGGGGAGCTGTTTTTT.